The text below deals with one T cell receptor beta chain. Its antigen is unidentified. This entry comes from a study of monozygotic twins with inflammatory bowel disease. The study, taken as a whole, reports: IBD-affected twins scored below their healthy co-twins in TCRbeta diversity (inverse Simpson).

The CDR3 has 16 amino acids. Germline V gene data show CDR1 as MNHEY and CDR2 as SVGAGI. TCRdb re-called the 5' RACE reads; one entry per CDR3 protein, DNA not given. The sample holds fewer than 350,000 distinct CDR3 sequences. The V and J genes are TRBV6-5 and TRBJ2-1. Sequencing used blood. This receptor was taken from a human donor with ulcerative colitis or Crohn's disease, or a healthy co-twin of an affected twin (not recorded which). The CDR3 is CASSYSGYPVFDEQFF.